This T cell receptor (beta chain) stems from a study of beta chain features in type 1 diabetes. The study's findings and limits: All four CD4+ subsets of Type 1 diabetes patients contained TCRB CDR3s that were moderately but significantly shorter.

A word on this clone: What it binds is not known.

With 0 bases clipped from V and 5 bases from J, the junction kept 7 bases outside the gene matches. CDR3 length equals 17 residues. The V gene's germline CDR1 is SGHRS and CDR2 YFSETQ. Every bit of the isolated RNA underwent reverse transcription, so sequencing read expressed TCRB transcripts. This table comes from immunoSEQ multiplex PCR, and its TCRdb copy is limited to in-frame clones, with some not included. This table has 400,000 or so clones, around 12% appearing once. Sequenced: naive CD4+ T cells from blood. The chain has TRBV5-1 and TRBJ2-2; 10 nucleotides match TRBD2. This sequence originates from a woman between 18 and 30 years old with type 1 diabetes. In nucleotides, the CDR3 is TGCGCCAGCAGCTTGGACCCCTTACTAGCGGGAACCGGGGAGCTGTTTTTT. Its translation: CASSLDPLLAGTGELFF.